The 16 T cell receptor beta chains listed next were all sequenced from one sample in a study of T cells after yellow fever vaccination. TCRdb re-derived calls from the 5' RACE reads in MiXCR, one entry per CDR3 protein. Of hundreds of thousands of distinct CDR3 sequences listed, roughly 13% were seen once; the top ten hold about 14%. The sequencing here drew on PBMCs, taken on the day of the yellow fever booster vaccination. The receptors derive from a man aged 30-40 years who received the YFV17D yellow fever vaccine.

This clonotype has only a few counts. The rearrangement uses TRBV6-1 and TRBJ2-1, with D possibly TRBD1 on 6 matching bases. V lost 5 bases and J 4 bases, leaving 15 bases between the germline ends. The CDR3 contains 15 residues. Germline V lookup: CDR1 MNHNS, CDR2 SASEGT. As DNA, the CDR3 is TGTGCCAGCAGTCTCGGACAGCTGGGTTACAATGAGCAGTTCTTC. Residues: CASSLGQLGYNEQFF.

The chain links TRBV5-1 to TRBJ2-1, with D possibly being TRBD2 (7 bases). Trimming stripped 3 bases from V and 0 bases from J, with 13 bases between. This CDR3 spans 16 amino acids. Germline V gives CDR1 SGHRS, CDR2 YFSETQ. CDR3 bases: TGCGCCAGCAGCTGGGAGGGGGGCAGCTCCTACAATGAGCAGTTCTTC. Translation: CASSWEGGSSYNEQFF.

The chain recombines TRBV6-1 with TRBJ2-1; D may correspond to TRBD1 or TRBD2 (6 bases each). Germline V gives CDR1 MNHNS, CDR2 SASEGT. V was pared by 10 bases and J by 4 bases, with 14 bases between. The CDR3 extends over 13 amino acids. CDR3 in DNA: TGTGCCACGGAGGGGGTAAGGTACAATGAGCAGTTCTTC. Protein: CATEGVRYNEQFF.

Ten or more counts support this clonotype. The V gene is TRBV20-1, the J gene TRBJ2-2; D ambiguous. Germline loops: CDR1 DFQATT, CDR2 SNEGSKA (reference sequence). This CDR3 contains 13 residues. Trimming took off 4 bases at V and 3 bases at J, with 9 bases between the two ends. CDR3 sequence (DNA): TGCAGTGCTATCGAGGCGGACACCGGGGAGCTGTTTTTT. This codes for CSAIEADTGELFF.

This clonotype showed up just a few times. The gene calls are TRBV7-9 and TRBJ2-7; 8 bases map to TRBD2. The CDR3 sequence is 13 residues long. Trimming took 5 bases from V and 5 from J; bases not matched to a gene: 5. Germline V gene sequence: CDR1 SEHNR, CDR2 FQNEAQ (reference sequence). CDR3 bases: TGTGCCAGCAGCCTAAGCGGGAGTAACGAGCAGTACTTC. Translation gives CASSLSGSNEQYF.

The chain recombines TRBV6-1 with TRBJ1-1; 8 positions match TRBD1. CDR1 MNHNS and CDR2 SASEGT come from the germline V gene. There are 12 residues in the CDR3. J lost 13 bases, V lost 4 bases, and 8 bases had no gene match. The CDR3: CASSGTGGGGFF. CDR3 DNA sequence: TGTGCCAGCAGTGGAACAGGGGGAGGAGGTTTCTTT.

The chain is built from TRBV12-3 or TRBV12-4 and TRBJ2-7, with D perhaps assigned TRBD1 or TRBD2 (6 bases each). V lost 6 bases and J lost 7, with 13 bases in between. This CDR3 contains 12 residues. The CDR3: CASRMGAGEQYF. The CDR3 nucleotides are TGTGCCAGCAGGATGGGGGCGGGGGAGCAGTACTTC.

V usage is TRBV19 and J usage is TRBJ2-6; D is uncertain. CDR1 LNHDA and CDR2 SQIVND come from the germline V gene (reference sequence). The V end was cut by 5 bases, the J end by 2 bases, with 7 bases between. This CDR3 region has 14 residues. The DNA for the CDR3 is TGTGCCAGTAGTCCTAATACTGGGGCCAACGTCCTGACTTTC. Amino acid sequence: CASSPNTGANVLTF.

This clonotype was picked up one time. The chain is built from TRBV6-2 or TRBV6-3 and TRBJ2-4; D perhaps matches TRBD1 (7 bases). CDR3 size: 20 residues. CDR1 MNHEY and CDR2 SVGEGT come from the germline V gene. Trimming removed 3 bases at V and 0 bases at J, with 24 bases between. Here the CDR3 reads CASSYKRQGTAGLAKNIQYF. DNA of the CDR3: TGTGCCAGCAGTTATAAAAGACAGGGAACAGCGGGTTTAGCCAAAAACATTCAGTACTTC.

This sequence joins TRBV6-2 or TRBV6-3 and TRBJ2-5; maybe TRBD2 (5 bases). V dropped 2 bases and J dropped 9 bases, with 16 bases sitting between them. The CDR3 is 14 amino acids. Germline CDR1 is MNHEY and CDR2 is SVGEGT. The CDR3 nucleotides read TGTGCCAGCAGTTACGTGGGGAGCCAGGCCCCCCAGTACTTC. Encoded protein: CASSYVGSQAPQYF.

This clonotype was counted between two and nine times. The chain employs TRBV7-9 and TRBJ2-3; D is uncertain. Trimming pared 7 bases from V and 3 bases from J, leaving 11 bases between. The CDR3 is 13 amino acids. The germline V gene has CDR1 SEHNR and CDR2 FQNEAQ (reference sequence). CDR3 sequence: CASKPGRTDTQYF. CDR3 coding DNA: TGTGCCAGCAAACCCGGTAGAACAGATACGCAGTATTTT.

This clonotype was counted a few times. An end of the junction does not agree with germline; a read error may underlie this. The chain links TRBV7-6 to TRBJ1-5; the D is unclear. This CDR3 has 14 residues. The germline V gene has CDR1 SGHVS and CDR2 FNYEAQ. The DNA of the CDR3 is TGTGCCAGCAGCATAGCACCTACTAATCAGCCCCAGCATTTT. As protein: CASSIAPTNQPQHF.

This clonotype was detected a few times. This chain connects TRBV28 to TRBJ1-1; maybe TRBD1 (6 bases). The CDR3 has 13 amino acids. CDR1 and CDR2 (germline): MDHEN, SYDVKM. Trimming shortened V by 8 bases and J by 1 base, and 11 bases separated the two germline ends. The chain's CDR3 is CASVGHQNTEAFF. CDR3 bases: TGTGCCAGCGTGGGACATCAGAACACTGAAGCTTTCTTT.

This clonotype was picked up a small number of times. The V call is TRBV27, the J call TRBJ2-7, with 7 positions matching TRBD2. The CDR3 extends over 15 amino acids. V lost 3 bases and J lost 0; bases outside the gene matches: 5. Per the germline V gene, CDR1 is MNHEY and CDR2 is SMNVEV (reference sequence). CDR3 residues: CASSFRLAGSYEQYF. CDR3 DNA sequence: TGTGCCAGCAGTTTTAGGTTAGCGGGCTCCTACGAGCAGTACTTC.

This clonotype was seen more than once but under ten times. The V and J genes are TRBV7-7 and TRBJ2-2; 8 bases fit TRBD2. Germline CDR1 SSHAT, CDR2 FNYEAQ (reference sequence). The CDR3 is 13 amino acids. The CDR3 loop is CASGVAGRGELFF. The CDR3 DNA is TGTGCTAGCGGGGTAGCGGGACGAGGGGAGCTGTTTTTT.

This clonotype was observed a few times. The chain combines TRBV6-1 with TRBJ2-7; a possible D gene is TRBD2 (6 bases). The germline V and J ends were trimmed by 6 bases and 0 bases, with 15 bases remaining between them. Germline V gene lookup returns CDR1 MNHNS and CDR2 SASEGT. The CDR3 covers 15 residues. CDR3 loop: CASRLGTALSYEQYF. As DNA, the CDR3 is TGTGCCAGCAGACTAGGGACTGCCCTCTCCTACGAGCAGTACTTC.